The entry below describes one T cell receptor (beta chain). This sample is part of a study of blood T cell repertoires in COVID-19. Study-level background: The cDNA or gDNA used as material had been derived from T cells, B-cell-depleted T cells, or PBMCs.

TCRdb's copy holds only in-frame clones and misses some; the assay was immunoSEQ multiplex PCR. The table records 310,000 or so clones, approximately 86% of them present only once. Germline V CDR1 and CDR2: KGHDR, SFDVKD. Trimming took 12 bases from V and 0 from J; bases not matched to a gene: 8. This CDR3 comprises 16 residues. Sequencing input: peripheral blood. The chain joins TRBV24-1 to TRBJ2-7; 15 bases agree with TRBD2. The sequence derives from a woman aged 30 to 39 who had recovered from COVID-19. The DNA for the CDR3 is TGTGCCGCGGACGGGACTAGCGGGGGGAGCTCCTACGAGCAGTACTTC. Protein sequence: CAADGTSGGSSYEQYF.